This T cell receptor (beta chain) is from a study of blood T cell repertoires in COVID-19. TCRdb's copy holds only in-frame clones and misses some; the assay was immunoSEQ multiplex PCR. The profile shows about 240,000 clones, about four fifths of them singletons. Germline V gives CDR1 SGHTS, CDR2 YDEGEE. V shed 7 bases, J shed 4 bases, and the junction held 16 bases outside the gene matches. CDR3 length: 16 residues. Sample: peripheral blood. The V and J genes are TRBV5-8 and TRBJ1-2, with 7 bases fitting TRBD1. The receptor was derived from an elderly woman with acute or convalescent COVID-19. CDR3 sequence reads: CASLTGVQRSFYGYTF. Written as DNA, the CDR3 is TGTGCCAGCCTCACAGGGGTGCAGCGGAGTTTCTATGGCTACACCTTC. Together with reference TRBV5-8 and TRBJ1-2, the CDR3 gives the full variable domain: EAGVTQSPTHLIKTRGQQATLRCSPISGHTSVYWYQQALGLGLQFLLWYDEGEERNRGNFPPRFSGRQFPNYSSELNVNALELEDSALYLCASLTGVQRSFYGYTFGSGTRLTVV.